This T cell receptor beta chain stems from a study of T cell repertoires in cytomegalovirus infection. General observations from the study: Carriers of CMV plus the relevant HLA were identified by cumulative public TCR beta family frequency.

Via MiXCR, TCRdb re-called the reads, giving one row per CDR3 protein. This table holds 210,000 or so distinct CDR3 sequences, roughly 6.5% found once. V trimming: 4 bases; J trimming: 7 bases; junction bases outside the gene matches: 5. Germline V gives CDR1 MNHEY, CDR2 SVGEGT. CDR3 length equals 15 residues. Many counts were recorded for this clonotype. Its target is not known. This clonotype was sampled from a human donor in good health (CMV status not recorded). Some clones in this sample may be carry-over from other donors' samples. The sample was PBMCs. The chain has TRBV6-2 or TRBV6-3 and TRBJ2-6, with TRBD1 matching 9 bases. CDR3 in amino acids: CASSWGQGHANVLTF. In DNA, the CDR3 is TGTGCCAGCAGTTGGGGACAGGGTCACGCCAACGTCCTGACTTTC.